These 13 T cell receptor beta chains were sequenced from one sample in a study of blood T cell repertoires in COVID-19. Only in-frame clones appear in the TCRdb table, and some are missing; sequencing was by immunoSEQ multiplex PCR. Seen here are around 100,000 clones, 75% to 90% observed once, and the top ten hold 1.5% to 2%. The sample taken for sequencing was peripheral blood. The source of these receptors is a man older than 75 with acute or convalescent COVID-19.

V and J are TRBV10-1 and TRBJ2-1, with 9 bases fitting TRBD2. V was pared by 7 bases and J by 2 bases, with 9 bases of the junction left unmatched. CDR1 and CDR2 from the germline V gene are WNHNN and SYGVQD (reference sequence). The CDR3 is 16 residues long. The CDR3 DNA sequence: TGCGCCAGCAAAGGACTAGCGATTAGACCCTACAATGAGCAGTTCTTC. The encoded protein is CASKGLAIRPYNEQFF.

The rearrangement joins TRBV7-8 to TRBJ2-1; 8 nucleotides agree with TRBD2. V lost 6 bases, J lost 15 bases, and 13 bases stayed unmatched. The CDR3 totals 13 residues. The V gene's germline CDR1 is SGHVS and CDR2 FQNEAQ. CDR3 in DNA: TGTGCCAGCAGTCCAAGGACTAGCTACAATCCGTTCTTC. Translated: CASSPRTSYNPFF.

This rearrangement joins TRBV28 to TRBJ1-1; 9 positions match TRBD1. Trimming took 8 bases from V and 1 from J; bases not matched to a gene: 5. Germline V gene data show CDR1 as MDHEN and CDR2 as SYDVKM. The CDR3 covers 14 residues. The CDR3 region is CASPRDRANTEAFF. The CDR3 nucleotides read TGTGCCAGCCCTCGGGACAGGGCGAACACTGAAGCTTTCTTT. The complete variable domain, with remaining parts taken from reference TRBV28 and TRBJ1-1, reads DVKVTQSSRYLVKRTGEKVFLECVQDMDHENMFWYRQDPGLGLRLIYFSYDVKMKEKGDIPEGYSVSREKKERFSLILESASTNQTSMYLCASPRDRANTEAFFGQGTRLTVV.

This chain connects TRBV28 to TRBJ1-1, with D possibly matching TRBD1 (6 bases). The CDR3 contains 14 residues. Trimming pared 1 base from V and 8 bases from J, leaving 14 bases between. CDR1 and CDR2 from the germline V gene are MDHEN and SYDVKM. The CDR3 region has the DNA TGTGCCAGCAGTTTATTGGGGGGGCGGTCGGAAGCTTTCTTT. Translation gives CASSLLGGRSEAFF.

This clone was found once. CDR3: CASRTTGLAGVNHEQYF. In nucleotides, the CDR3 is TGTGCCAGCAGGACCACGGGACTAGCGGGAGTCAACCACGAGCAGTACTTC. The chain is built from TRBV6-4 and TRBJ2-7; 14 positions agree with TRBD2. The CDR3 sequence is 17 residues long. V shed 6 bases and J 5 bases; nucleotides not matched to a gene: 12. Germline V gene sequence: CDR1 MRHNA, CDR2 SNTAGT.

The V gene is TRBV6-6, the J gene TRBJ2-7, with a tentative D call TRBD1 (6 bases). There are 14 residues in the CDR3. V gave up 5 bases and J gave up 4 bases, with 15 bases separating them. Per the germline V gene, CDR1 is MNHNY and CDR2 is SVGAGI (reference sequence). The CDR3 sequence: CASSPQQGGYEQYF. In DNA form, the CDR3 reads TGTGCCAGCAGTCCCCAACAGGGTGGGTACGAGCAGTACTTC.

The chain combines TRBV5-4 with TRBJ2-1; a possible D gene is TRBD2 (6 bases). The V and J ends lost 7 bases and 7 bases respectively, with 15 bases between them. This CDR3 is built from 13 residues. CDR1 is SGHNT and CDR2 is YYREEE in the germline V gene (reference sequence). CDR3 protein: CASRDRRANEQFF. The CDR3 bases are TGTGCCAGCCGAGACCGGAGGGCTAATGAGCAGTTCTTC.

This chain uses TRBV4-3 with TRBJ2-1; D perhaps matches TRBD2 (6 bases). Germline assignment: CDR1 LGHNA and CDR2 YSLEER. The CDR3 spans 14 residues. The V end lost 6 bases, the J end lost 1 base, and 10 bases lay between the germline ends. The CDR3 DNA follows: TGCGCCAGCAGTCGGGAGTTATCCTACAATGAGCAGTTCTTC. Protein sequence: CASSRELSYNEQFF.

The chain uses TRBV19 and TRBJ2-2; D is uncertain. The germline gives CDR1 LNHDA, CDR2 SQIVND (reference sequence). V shed 5 bases and J shed 6 bases, with 13 bases lying between them. This CDR3 comprises 14 residues. CDR3 sequence: CASSPPTAAGELFF. The CDR3 DNA reads as TGTGCCAGTAGTCCCCCGACGGCGGCCGGGGAGCTGTTTTTT.

The rearrangement uses TRBV5-1 and TRBJ2-2; D unclear. The germline gives CDR1 SGHRS, CDR2 YFSETQ. V was cut by 0 bases and J by 6 bases, with 18 bases left in between. This CDR3 contains 17 residues. The CDR3 spells CASSLGNSRIRAGELFF. In DNA form, the CDR3 reads TGCGCCAGCAGCTTGGGGAATTCTAGGATTCGGGCCGGGGAGCTGTTTTTT.

J is TRBJ2-7 and V is TRBV5-1; 9 bases are a match to TRBD1. This CDR3 has 15 residues. V dropped 4 bases and J dropped 2; count of bases not matched to a gene: 7. CDR1 is SGHRS, CDR2 YFSETQ, per germline. The CDR3: CASSPPGQGAYEQYF. The CDR3, as DNA: TGCGCCAGCAGCCCACCGGGACAGGGCGCCTACGAGCAGTACTTC.

J is TRBJ2-1 and V is TRBV24-1; TRBD2 is a possible D gene (6 bases). Trimming took off 1 base at V and 13 bases at J, with 13 bases between the two ends. The CDR3 totals 13 residues. Germline V CDR1 and CDR2: KGHDR, SFDVKD. The CDR3 nucleotides are TGTGCCACCAGTGATTTCGGGACTTTATCCCAGTTCTTC. Protein product: CATSDFGTLSQFF.

The chain links TRBV28 to TRBJ1-2; no firm D call. Between the trimmed V and J ends, which lost 6 bases and 3 bases, there was a span of 5 bases. The CDR3 loop spans 11 amino acids. The germline V gene encodes CDR1 MDHEN and CDR2 SYDVKM. CDR3 loop: CASSYYYGYTF. CDR3 sequence (DNA): TGTGCCAGCAGCTACTACTATGGCTACACCTTC.